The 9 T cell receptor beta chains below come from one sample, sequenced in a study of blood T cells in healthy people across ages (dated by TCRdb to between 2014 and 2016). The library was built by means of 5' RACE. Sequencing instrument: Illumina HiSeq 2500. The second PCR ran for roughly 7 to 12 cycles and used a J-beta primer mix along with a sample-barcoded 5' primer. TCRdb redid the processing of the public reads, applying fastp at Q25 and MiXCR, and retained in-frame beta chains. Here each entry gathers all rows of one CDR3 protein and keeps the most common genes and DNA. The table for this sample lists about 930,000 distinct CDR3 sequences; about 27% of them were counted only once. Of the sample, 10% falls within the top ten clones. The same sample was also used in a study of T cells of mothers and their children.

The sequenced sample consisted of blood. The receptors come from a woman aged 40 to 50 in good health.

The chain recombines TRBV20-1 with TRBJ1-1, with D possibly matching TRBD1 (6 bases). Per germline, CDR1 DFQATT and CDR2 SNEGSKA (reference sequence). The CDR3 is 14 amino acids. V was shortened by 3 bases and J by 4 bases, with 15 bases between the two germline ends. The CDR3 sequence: CSARLGSGVTEAFF. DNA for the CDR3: TGCAGTGCTAGGCTGGGATCAGGGGTCACTGAAGCTTTCTTT.

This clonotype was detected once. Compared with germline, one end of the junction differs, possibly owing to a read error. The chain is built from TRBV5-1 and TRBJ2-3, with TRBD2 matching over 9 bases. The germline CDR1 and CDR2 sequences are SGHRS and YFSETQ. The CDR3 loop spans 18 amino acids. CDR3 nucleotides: TGCGCCAGCAGCTGGGGCCAAGGGGCAGCGGGGGGAGCAGATGCGCAGTATTTT. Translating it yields CASSWGQGAAGGADAQYF.

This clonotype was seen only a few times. DNA of the CDR3: TGTGCCAGCAGTTACCTGGGACAGGGGGGCTACACCTTC. Translating it yields CASSYLGQGGYTF. The chain recombines TRBV6-5 with TRBJ1-2; 10 bases are shared with TRBD1. Germline trimming cut 2 bases from V and 8 bases from J; bases unmatched to any gene: 2. The germline V gene encodes CDR1 MNHEY and CDR2 SVGAGI. CDR3 size: 13 residues.

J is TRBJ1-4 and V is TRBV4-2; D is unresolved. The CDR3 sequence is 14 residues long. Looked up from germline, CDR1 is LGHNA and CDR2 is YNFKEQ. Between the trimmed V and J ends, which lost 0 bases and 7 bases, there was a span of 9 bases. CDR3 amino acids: CASSQDSAVEKLFF. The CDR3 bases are TGTGCCAGCAGCCAAGATTCGGCAGTTGAAAAACTGTTTTTT.

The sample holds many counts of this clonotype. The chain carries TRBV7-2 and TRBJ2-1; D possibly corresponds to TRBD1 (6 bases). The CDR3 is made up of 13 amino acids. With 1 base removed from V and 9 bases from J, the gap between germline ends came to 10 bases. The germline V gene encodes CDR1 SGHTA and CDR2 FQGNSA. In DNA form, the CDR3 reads TGTGCCAGCAGCTTAGGGGGGCAAATTGAGCAGTTCTTC. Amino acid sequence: CASSLGGQIEQFF.

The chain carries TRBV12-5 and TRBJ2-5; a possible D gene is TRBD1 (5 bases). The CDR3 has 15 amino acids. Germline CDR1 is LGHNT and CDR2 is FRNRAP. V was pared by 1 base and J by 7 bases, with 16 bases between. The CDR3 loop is CASGLGRDSLGTQYF. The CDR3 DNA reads TGTGCTAGTGGTTTGGGACGCGACAGTCTCGGGACCCAGTACTTC.

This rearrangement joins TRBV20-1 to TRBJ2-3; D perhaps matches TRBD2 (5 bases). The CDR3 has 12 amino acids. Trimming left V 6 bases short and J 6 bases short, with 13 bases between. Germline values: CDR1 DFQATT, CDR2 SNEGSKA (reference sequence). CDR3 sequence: CSASPPGDTQYF. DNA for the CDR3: TGCAGTGCCAGCCCCCCGGGGGATACGCAGTATTTT.

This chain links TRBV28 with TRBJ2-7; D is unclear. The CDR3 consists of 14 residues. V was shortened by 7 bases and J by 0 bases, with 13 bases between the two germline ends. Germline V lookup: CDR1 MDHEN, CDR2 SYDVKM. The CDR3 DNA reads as TGTGCCAGCATCCCCGGCACGATCTCCTACGAGCAGTACTTC. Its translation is CASIPGTISYEQYF.

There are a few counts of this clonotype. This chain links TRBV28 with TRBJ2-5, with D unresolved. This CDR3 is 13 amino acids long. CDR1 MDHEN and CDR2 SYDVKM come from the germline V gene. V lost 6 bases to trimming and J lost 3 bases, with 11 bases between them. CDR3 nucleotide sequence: TGTGCCAGCAGCATAGGTGGCGAAGAGACCCAGTACTTC. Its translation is CASSIGGEETQYF. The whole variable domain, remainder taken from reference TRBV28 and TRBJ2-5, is DVKVTQSSRYLVKRTGEKVFLECVQDMDHENMFWYRQDPGLGLRLIYFSYDVKMKEKGDIPEGYSVSREKKERFSLILESASTNQTSMYLCASSIGGEETQYFGPGTRLLVL.